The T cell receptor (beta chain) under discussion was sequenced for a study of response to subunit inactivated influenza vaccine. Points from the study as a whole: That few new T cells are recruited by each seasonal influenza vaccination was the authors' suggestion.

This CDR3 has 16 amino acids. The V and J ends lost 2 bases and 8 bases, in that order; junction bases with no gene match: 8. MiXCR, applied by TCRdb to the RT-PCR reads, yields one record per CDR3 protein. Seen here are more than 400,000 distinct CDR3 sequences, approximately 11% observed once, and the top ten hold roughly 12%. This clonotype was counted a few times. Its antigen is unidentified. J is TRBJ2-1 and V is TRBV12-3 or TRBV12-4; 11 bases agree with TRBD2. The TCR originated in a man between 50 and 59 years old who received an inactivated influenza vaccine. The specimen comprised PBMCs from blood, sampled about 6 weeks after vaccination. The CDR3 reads CASSLIRPSGGYEQFF. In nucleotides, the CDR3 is TGTGCCAGCAGTTTAATAAGGCCTAGCGGGGGGTATGAGCAGTTCTTC.